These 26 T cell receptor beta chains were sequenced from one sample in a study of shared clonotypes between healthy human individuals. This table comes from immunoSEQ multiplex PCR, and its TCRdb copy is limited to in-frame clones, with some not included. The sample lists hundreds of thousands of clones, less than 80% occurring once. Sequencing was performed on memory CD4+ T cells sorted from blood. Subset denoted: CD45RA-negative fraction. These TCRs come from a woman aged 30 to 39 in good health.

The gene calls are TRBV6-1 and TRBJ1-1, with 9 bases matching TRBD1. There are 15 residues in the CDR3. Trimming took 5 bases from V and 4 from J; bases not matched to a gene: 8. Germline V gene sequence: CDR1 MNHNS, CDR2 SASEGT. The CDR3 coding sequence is TGTGCCAGCAGTCCGGGACAGGGCGTCGGCACTGAAGCTTTCTTT. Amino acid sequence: CASSPGQGVGTEAFF.

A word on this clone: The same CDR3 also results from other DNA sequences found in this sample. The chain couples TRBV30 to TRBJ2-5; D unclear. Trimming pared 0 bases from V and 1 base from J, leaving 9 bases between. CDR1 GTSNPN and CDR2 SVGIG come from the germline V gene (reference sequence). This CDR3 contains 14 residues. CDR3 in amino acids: CAWSVLGVQETQYF. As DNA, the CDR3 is TGTGCCTGGAGTGTGCTGGGCGTCCAAGAGACCCAGTACTTC.

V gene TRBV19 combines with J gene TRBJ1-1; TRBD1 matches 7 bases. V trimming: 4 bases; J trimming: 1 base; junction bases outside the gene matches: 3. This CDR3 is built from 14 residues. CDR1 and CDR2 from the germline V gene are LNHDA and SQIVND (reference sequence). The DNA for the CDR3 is TGTGCCAGTAGTACGACAGGGAAGAACACTGAAGCTTTCTTT. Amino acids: CASSTTGKNTEAFF. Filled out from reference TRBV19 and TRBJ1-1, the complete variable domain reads DGGITQSPKYLFRKEGQNVTLSCEQNLNHDAMYWYRQDPGQGLRLIYYSQIVNDFQKGDIAEGYSVSREKKESFPLTVTSAQKNPTAFYLCASSTTGKNTEAFFGQGTRLTVV.

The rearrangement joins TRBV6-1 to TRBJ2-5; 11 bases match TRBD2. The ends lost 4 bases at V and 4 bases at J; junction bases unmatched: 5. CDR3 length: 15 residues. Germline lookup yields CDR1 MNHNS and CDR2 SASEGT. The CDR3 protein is CASSVRLAGGETQYF. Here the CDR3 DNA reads TGTGCCAGCAGTGTTAGGCTAGCGGGAGGAGAGACCCAGTACTTC.

The CDR3 DNA reads as TGTGCCAGCAGGATCCAGGGGGGGATGAACACTGAAGCTTTCTTT. It is translated as CASRIQGGMNTEAFF. This chain uses TRBV7-9 with TRBJ1-1, with TRBD1 matching over 7 bases. The CDR3 spans 15 residues. With 6 bases clipped from V and 0 bases from J, the junction kept 7 bases outside the gene matches. In germline, CDR1 is SEHNR, CDR2 FQNEAQ (reference sequence).

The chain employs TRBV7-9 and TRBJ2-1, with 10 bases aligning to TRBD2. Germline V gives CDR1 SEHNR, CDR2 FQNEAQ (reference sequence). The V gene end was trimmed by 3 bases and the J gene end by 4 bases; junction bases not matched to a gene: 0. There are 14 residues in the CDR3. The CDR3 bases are TGTGCCAGCAGCTTGACTAGCGGGTACAATGAGCAGTTCTTC. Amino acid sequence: CASSLTSGYNEQFF.

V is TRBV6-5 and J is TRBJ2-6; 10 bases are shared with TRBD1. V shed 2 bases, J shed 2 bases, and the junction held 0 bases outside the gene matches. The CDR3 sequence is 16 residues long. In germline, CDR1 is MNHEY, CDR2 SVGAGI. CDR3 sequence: CASSYDRGPGANVLTF. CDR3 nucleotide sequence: TGTGCCAGCAGTTACGACAGGGGGCCTGGGGCCAACGTCCTGACTTTC.

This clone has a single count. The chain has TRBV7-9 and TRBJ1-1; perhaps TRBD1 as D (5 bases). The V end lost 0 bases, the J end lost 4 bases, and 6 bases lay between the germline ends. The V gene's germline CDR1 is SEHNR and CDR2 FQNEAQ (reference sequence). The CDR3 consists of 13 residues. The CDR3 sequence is CASSLAQATEAFF. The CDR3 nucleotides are TGTGCCAGCAGCTTAGCACAGGCCACTGAAGCTTTCTTT.

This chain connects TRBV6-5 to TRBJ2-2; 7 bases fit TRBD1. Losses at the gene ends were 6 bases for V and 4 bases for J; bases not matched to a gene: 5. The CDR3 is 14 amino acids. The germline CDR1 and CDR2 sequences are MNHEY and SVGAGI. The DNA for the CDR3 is TGTGCCAGCAGGGGGGACAGAAGCACCGGGGAGCTGTTTTTT. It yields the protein CASRGDRSTGELFF.

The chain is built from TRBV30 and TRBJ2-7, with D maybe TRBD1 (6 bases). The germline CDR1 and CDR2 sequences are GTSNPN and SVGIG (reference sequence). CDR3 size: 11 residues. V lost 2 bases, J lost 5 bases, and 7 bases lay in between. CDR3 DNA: TGTGCCTGGAGTAGGGGGAACGAGCAGTACTTC. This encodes CAWSRGNEQYF.

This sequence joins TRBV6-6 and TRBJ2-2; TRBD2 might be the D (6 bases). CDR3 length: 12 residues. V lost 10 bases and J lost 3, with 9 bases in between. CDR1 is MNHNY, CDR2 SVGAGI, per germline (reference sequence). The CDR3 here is CAKWDYTGELFF. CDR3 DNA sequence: TGTGCCAAATGGGACTACACCGGGGAGCTGTTTTTT.

CDR3 in DNA: TGTGCCAGCAGTCCTAATCTGGGCGCTGGTGGCTACACCTTC. This translates into CASSPNLGAGGYTF. V is TRBV28 and J is TRBJ1-2; D remains ambiguous. V dropped 5 bases and J dropped 7 bases, with 17 bases sitting between them. The CDR3 extends over 14 amino acids. Germline V CDR1 and CDR2: MDHEN, SYDVKM.

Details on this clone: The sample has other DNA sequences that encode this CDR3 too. Here the CDR3 reads CASSLAGAGETQYF. Here the CDR3 DNA reads TGTGCCAGCAGCTTAGCCGGGGCAGGAGAGACCCAGTACTTC. This rearrangement joins TRBV7-7 to TRBJ2-5; either TRBD1 or TRBD2 may fit D (5 bases each). CDR1 and CDR2 (germline): SSHAT, FNYEAQ (reference sequence). The CDR3 consists of 14 residues. V dropped 0 bases and J dropped 4 bases, with 9 bases sitting between them.

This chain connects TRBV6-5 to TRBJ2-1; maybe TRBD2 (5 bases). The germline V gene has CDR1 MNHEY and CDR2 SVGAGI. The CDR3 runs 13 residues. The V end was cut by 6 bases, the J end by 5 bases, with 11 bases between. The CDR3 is CASRDSYHNEQFF. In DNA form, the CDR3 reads TGTGCCAGCAGGGACTCCTACCACAATGAGCAGTTCTTC.

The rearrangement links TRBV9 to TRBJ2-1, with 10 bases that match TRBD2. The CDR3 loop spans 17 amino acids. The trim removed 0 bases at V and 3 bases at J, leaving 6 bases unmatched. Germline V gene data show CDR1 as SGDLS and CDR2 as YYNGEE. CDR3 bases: TGTGCCAGCAGCGTAGGTCCGGCTAGCGGGAGCTACAATGAGCAGTTCTTC. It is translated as CASSVGPASGSYNEQFF.

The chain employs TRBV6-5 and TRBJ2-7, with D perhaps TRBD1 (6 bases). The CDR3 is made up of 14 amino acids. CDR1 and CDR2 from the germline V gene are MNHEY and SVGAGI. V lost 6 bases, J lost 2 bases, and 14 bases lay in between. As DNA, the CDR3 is TGTGCCAGCAGAAAAGCCGGACAGCCCTACGAGCAGTACTTC. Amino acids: CASRKAGQPYEQYF.

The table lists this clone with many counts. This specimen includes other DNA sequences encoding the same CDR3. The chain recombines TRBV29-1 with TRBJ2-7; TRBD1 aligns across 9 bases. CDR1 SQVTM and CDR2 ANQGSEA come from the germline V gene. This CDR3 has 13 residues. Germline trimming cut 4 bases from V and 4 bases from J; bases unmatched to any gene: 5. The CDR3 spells CSVVGTGRYEQYF. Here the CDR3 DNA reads TGCAGCGTTGTGGGGACAGGGCGGTACGAGCAGTACTTC.

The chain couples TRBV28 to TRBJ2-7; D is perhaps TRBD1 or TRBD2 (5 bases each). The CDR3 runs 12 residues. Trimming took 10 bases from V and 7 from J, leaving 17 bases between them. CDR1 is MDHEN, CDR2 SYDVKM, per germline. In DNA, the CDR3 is TGTGCCACGCGTCGGGGCCCAGTAGAGCAGTACTTC. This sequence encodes CATRRGPVEQYF. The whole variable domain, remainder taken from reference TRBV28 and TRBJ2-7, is DVKVTQSSRYLVKRTGEKVFLECVQDMDHENMFWYRQDPGLGLRLIYFSYDVKMKEKGDIPEGYSVSREKKERFSLILESASTNQTSMYLCATRRGPVEQYFGPGTRLTVT.

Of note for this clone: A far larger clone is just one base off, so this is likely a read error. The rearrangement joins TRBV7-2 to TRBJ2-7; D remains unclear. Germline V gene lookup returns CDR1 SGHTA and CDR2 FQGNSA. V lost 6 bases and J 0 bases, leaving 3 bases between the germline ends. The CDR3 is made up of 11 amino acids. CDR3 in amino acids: CASSLSYEQYF. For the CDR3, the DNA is TGTGCCAGCAGTCTCTCCTACGAGCAGTACTTC.

This CDR3 reads CASSLRRIGDSSRYGYTF. The DNA for the CDR3 is TGTGCCAGCAGCTTGCGGCGTATCGGAGACAGTTCGAGGTATGGCTACACCTTC. This chain connects TRBV7-8 to TRBJ1-2, with a tentative D call TRBD1 (5 bases). This CDR3 region has 18 residues. CDR1 is SGHVS and CDR2 is FQNEAQ in the germline V gene. Trimming shortened V by 3 bases and J by 5 bases, and 25 bases separated the two germline ends. Combining the CDR3 with reference TRBV7-8 and TRBJ1-2 gives the whole variable domain GAGVSQSPRYKVAKRGQDVALRCDPISGHVSLFWYQQALGQGPEFLTYFQNEAQLDKSGLPSDRFFAERPEGSVSTLKIQRTQQEDSAVYLCASSLRRIGDSSRYGYTFGSGTRLTVV.

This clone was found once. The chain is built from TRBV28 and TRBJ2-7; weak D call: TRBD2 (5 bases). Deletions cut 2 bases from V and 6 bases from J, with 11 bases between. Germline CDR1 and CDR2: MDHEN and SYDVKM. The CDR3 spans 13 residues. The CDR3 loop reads CASSLMRVAEQYF. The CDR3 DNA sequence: TGTGCCAGCAGTTTAATGAGGGTTGCCGAGCAGTACTTC.

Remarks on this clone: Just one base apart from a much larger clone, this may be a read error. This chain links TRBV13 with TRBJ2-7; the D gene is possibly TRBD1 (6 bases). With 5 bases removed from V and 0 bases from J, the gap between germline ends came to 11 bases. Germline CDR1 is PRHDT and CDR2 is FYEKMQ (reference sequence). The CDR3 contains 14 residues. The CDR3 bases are TGTGCCAGCAGCCCCCGGGACAACTCCTACGAGCAGTACTTC. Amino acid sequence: CASSPRDNSYEQYF.

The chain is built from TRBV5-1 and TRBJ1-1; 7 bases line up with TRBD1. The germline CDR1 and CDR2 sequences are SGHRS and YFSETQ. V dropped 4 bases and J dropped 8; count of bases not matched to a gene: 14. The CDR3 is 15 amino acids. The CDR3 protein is CASSALGQGEMEAFF. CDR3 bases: TGCGCCAGCAGCGCCCTCGGGCAGGGGGAAATGGAAGCTTTCTTT.

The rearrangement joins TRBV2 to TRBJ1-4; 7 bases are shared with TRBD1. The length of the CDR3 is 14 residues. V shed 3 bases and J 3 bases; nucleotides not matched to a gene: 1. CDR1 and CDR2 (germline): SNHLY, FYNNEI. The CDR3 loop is CASSDGQANEKLFF. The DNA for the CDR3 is TGTGCCAGCAGTGACGGACAGGCTAATGAAAAACTGTTTTTT.

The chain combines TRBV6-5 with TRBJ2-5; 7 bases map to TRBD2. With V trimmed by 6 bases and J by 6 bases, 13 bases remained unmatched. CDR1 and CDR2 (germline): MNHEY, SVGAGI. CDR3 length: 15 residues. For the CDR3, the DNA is TGTGCCAGCAGCCGGGCGGGTGCGGGAGTAAAGACCCAGTACTTC. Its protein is CASSRAGAGVKTQYF.

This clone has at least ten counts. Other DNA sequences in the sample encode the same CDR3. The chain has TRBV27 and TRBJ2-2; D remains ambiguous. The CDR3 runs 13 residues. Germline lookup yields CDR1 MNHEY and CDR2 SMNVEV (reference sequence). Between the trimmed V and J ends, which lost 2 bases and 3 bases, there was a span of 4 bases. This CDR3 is CASSLGDTGELFF. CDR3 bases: TGTGCCAGCAGTTTAGGGGACACCGGGGAGCTGTTTTTT.